The 22 T cell receptor beta chains in this list originate from one sample, sequenced in a study of blood T cell repertoires in COVID-19. The assay was immunoSEQ multiplex PCR, and TCRdb's table has in-frame clones only and misses some. The sample lists approximately 70,000 clones; 91% were seen once. Input material: peripheral blood. These receptors all stem from a man aged 50 or older with COVID-19, enrolled during active disease.

The chain combines TRBV9 with TRBJ2-2; D possibly corresponds to TRBD2 (6 bases). V was cut by 1 base and J by 8 bases, with 9 bases left in between. The germline gives CDR1 SGDLS, CDR2 YYNGEE. This CDR3 contains 13 residues. CDR3 amino acids: CASSVSLAGELFF. The CDR3 nucleotides are TGTGCCAGCAGCGTATCGCTAGCGGGGGAGCTGTTTTTT.

The chain couples TRBV7-2 to TRBJ2-5; D is unresolved. The CDR3 is 14 residues long. Trimming took off 1 base at V and 7 bases at J, with 13 bases between the two ends. Germline-derived CDR1 and CDR2 are SGHTA and FQGNSA. For the CDR3, the DNA is TGTGCCAGCAGCTTAGATGGTTGGCCCGCGACCCAGTACTTC. Its translation: CASSLDGWPATQYF.

V and J are TRBV28 and TRBJ2-7; D ambiguous. CDR3 length equals 13 residues. Germline V gene lookup returns CDR1 MDHEN and CDR2 SYDVKM. The V and J ends lost 2 bases and 2 bases respectively, with 7 bases between them. CDR3 protein: CASSLIQTYEQYF. CDR3 in DNA: TGTGCCAGCAGTTTAATTCAGACCTACGAGCAGTACTTC.

In its sample, this clone was seen a few times. This sequence joins TRBV3-1 (or the pseudogene TRBV3-2) and TRBJ2-2; tentative D call: TRBD1 (5 bases). The germline V gene encodes CDR1 LGHDT and CDR2 YNNKEL (reference sequence). This CDR3 is 15 amino acids long. Deletions cut 2 bases from V and 0 bases from J, with 7 bases between. This CDR3 is CASSQMTANTGELFF. The DNA of the CDR3 is TGTGCCAGCAGCCAAATGACAGCGAACACCGGGGAGCTGTTTTTT.

This chain uses TRBV7-2 with TRBJ2-5; 9 bases map to TRBD2. V dropped 1 base and J dropped 2; count of bases not matched to a gene: 5. Germline CDR1 SGHTA, CDR2 FQGNSA. This CDR3 has 16 residues. CDR3 coding DNA: TGTGCCAGCAGCTTAGTTCCAGCGGGAGGACAAGAGACCCAGTACTTC. Translating gives CASSLVPAGGQETQYF.

The genes are TRBV27 and TRBJ1-4; D is unclear. CDR1 is MNHEY and CDR2 is SMNVEV in the germline V gene (reference sequence). V lost 6 bases and J 0 bases, leaving 8 bases between the germline ends. CDR3 length: 14 residues. The DNA for the CDR3 is TGTGCCAGCAGACAGTATGCAACTAATGAAAAACTGTTTTTT. Translated: CASRQYATNEKLFF.

V is TRBV29-1 and J is TRBJ1-2, with 9 bases aligning to TRBD1. There are 13 residues in the CDR3. V lost 1 base and J lost 6; bases outside the gene matches: 3. Germline V CDR1 and CDR2: SQVTM, ANQGSEA. In DNA, the CDR3 is TGCAGCGTTGAAGTAGGACAGGGGAATGGCTACACCTTC. Amino acids: CSVEVGQGNGYTF.

V usage is TRBV13 and J usage is TRBJ2-5; TRBD1 agrees at 7 bases. This CDR3 is built from 15 residues. With 0 bases clipped from V and 2 bases from J, the junction kept 3 bases outside the gene matches. Germline lookup yields CDR1 PRHDT and CDR2 FYEKMQ (reference sequence). The CDR3 spells CASSLGQGTQETQYF. CDR3 DNA sequence: TGTGCCAGCAGCTTAGGACAGGGGACACAAGAGACCCAGTACTTC.

The rearrangement links TRBV11-1 to TRBJ2-1; possibly TRBD2 for D (6 bases). Trimming removed 5 bases at V and 7 bases at J, with 12 bases between. From germline, CDR1 is SGHAT and CDR2 FQDESV (reference sequence). The CDR3 length is 13 residues. The CDR3 here is CASSNFGGNEQFF. In DNA, the CDR3 is TGTGCCAGCAGCAACTTCGGAGGGAATGAGCAGTTCTTC. Full variable domain (rest looked up from reference TRBV11-1 and TRBJ2-1): EAEVAQSPRYKITEKSQAVAFWCDPISGHATLYWYRQILGQGPELLVQFQDESVVDDSQLPKDRFSAERLKGVDSTLKIQPAELGDSAMYLCASSNFGGNEQFFGPGTRLTVL.

CDR3 bases: TGTGCCAGCAGCCAGCGGACAGGTTATCAAGAGACCCAGTACTTC. Encoded protein: CASSQRTGYQETQYF. The rearrangement joins TRBV28 to TRBJ2-5, with 7 bases aligning to TRBD1. The V gene's germline CDR1 is MDHEN and CDR2 SYDVKM. V shed 6 bases and J 2 bases; nucleotides not matched to a gene: 9. The CDR3 has 15 amino acids.

The CDR3 DNA is TGCGCCAGCAGCCCATTTAGCAGGGAACACACAGATACGCAGTATTTT. Protein product: CASSPFSREHTDTQYF. The V call is TRBV5-1, the J call TRBJ2-3; possibly TRBD1 for D (5 bases). The V end was cut by 4 bases, the J end by 2 bases, with 17 bases between. The length of the CDR3 is 16 residues. Per the germline V gene, CDR1 is SGHRS and CDR2 is YFSETQ.

This chain connects TRBV5-1 to TRBJ2-3, with TRBD1 matching over 12 bases. V was clipped by 7 bases and J by 3 bases; unmatched bases: 3. The CDR3 sequence is 14 residues long. Germline CDR1 SGHRS, CDR2 YFSETQ. The CDR3 DNA reads TGCGCCAGCTCGGGACAGGGGGCAACAGATACGCAGTATTTT. It specifies CASSGQGATDTQYF.

The chain uses TRBV11-3 and TRBJ2-2; 7 bases match TRBD1. CDR1 SGHNT and CDR2 YENEEA come from the germline V gene. J lost 1 base, V lost 4 bases, and 6 bases had no gene match. The length of the CDR3 is 16 residues. CDR3 amino acids: CASSSSQGLNTGELFF. For the CDR3, the DNA is TGTGCCAGCAGCTCGTCACAGGGGTTGAACACCGGGGAGCTGTTTTTT.

The gene calls are TRBV28 and TRBJ2-2, with TRBD1 matching over 7 bases. CDR1 and CDR2 from the germline V gene are MDHEN and SYDVKM. J gave up 6 bases and V 6 bases, and 7 bases lay outside the gene matches. This CDR3 has 14 residues. CDR3 sequence (DNA): TGTGCCAGCAGGAACACAGGGGTGGCCGGGGAGCTGTTTTTT. This sequence encodes CASRNTGVAGELFF.

The V gene is TRBV28, the J gene TRBJ2-1; 9 bases line up with TRBD1. V gave up 5 bases and J gave up 6 bases; unmatched junction bases: 11. The germline gives CDR1 MDHEN, CDR2 SYDVKM. This CDR3 contains 16 residues. The CDR3 region is CASSLSGQGMINEQFF. In DNA, the CDR3 is TGTGCCAGCAGTCTCTCGGGACAGGGCATGATCAATGAGCAGTTCTTC.

V is TRBV5-6 and J is TRBJ2-1; the D is unclear. V lost 0 bases to trimming and J lost 8 bases, with 6 bases between them. The CDR3 is made up of 12 amino acids. Looked up from germline, CDR1 is SGHDT and CDR2 is YYEEEE. CDR3 region: CASSLGVDEQFF. CDR3 coding DNA: TGTGCCAGCAGCTTGGGTGTCGATGAGCAGTTCTTC.

The chain combines TRBV5-5 with TRBJ2-5; TRBD1 is a possible D gene (5 bases). Germline assignment: CDR1 SGHKS and CDR2 YYEKEE (reference sequence). The CDR3 is 15 amino acids. V lost 1 base, J lost 5 bases, and 15 bases lay in between. This chain's CDR3 is CASSLQGSVGETQYF. The CDR3 region has the DNA TGTGCCAGCAGCTTGCAGGGAAGCGTTGGGGAGACCCAGTACTTC.

V usage is TRBV29-1 and J usage is TRBJ2-7; TRBD2 is a possible D gene (5 bases). Per the germline V gene, CDR1 is SQVTM and CDR2 is ANQGSEA. The V end was cut by 4 bases, the J end by 3 bases, with 10 bases between. The CDR3 length is 12 residues. This chain's CDR3 is CSVGTEIYEQYV. CDR3 in DNA: TGCAGCGTTGGGACTGAAATCTACGAGCAGTACGTC.

V usage is TRBV19 and J usage is TRBJ2-2; 10 positions agree with TRBD1. Germline CDR1 and CDR2: LNHDA and SQIVND (reference sequence). Unmatched junction bases numbered 8, after V lost 3 bases and J lost 7 bases. This CDR3 is built from 16 residues. CDR3 sequence reads: CASSMGQGFGSGELFF. CDR3 bases: TGTGCCAGTAGTATGGGACAGGGGTTTGGTAGCGGGGAGCTGTTTTTT.

The chain has TRBV24-1 and TRBJ2-2, with 7 bases matching TRBD1. Germline lookup yields CDR1 KGHDR and CDR2 SFDVKD. CDR3 length: 14 residues. Trimming cost V 6 bases and J 3 bases; bases outside gene matches: 3. CDR3 bases: TGTGCCACCAGTCGGGACAGCTACACCGGGGAGCTGTTTTTT. Residues: CATSRDSYTGELFF.

The chain is built from TRBV19 and TRBJ2-2, with 11 positions matching TRBD1. The CDR3 totals 14 residues. Trimming removed 5 bases from V and 7 bases from J; junction bases left unmatched: 3. In germline, CDR1 is LNHDA, CDR2 SQIVND (reference sequence). CDR3 residues: CASSRTGGNGELFF. The CDR3 DNA follows: TGTGCCAGTAGTCGGACAGGGGGCAACGGGGAGCTGTTTTTT.

CDR3 sequence (DNA): TGCGCCAGCAGCTCGTTGACAGGAGTCTCTGGGGCCAACGTCCTGACTTTC. This encodes CASSSLTGVSGANVLTF. The chain employs TRBV5-1 and TRBJ2-6; perhaps TRBD1 as D (6 bases). V was trimmed by 3 bases and J by 0 bases, leaving 13 bases between them. Germline lookup yields CDR1 SGHRS and CDR2 YFSETQ. This CDR3 is built from 17 residues. The full variable domain, rest sourced from reference TRBV5-1 and TRBJ2-6, is KAGVTQTPRYLIKTRGQQVTLSCSPISGHRSVSWYQQTPGQGLQFLFEYFSETQRNKGNFPGRFSGRQFSNSRSEMNVSTLELGDSALYLCASSSLTGVSGANVLTFGAGSRLTVL.